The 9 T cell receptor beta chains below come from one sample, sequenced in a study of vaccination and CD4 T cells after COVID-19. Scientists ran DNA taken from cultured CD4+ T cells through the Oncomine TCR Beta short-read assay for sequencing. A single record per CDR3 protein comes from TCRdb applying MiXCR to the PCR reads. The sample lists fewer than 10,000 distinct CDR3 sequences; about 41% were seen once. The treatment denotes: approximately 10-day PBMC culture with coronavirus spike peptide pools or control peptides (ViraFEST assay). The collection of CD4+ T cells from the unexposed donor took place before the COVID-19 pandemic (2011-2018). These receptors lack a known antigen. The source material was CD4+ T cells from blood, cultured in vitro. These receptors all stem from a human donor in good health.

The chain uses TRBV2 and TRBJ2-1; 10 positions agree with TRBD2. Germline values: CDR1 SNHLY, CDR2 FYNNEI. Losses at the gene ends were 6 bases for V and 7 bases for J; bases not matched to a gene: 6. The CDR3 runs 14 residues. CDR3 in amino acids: CASRPGLAYNEQFF. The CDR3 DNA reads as TGTGCCAGCAGGCCGGGACTAGCGTATAATGAGCAGTTCTTC.

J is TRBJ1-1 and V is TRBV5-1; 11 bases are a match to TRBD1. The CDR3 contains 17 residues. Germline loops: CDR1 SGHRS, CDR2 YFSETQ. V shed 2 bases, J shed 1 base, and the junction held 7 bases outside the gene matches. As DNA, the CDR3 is TGCGCCAGCAGCTTAGACGGTGGGACAGGGGGGAACACTGAAGCTTTCTTT. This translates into CASSLDGGTGGNTEAFF.

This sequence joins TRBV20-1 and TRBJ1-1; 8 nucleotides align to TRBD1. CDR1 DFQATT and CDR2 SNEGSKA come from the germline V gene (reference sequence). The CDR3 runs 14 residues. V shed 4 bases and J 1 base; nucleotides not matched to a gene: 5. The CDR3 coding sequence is TGCAGTGCTAAGAAACAGGGGGAGAACACTGAAGCTTTCTTT. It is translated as CSAKKQGENTEAFF.

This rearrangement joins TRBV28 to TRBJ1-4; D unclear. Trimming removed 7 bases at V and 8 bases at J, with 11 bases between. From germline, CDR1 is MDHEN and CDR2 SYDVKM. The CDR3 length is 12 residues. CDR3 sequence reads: CASTSGPEKLFF. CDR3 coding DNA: TGTGCCAGCACGTCAGGACCCGAAAAACTGTTTTTT.

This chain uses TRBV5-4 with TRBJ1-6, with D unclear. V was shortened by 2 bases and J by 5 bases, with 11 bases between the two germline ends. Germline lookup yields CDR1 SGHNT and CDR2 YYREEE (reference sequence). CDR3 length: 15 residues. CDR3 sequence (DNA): TGTGCCAGCAGCTTCGAGGTTCGGAATAATTCACCCCTCCACTTT. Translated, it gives CASSFEVRNNSPLHF.

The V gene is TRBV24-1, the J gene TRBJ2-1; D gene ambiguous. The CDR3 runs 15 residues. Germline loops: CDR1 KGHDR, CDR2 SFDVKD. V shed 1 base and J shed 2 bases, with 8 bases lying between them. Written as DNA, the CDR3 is TGTGCCACCAGTGATTTAGGCCGGACCTACAATGAGCAGTTCTTC. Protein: CATSDLGRTYNEQFF.

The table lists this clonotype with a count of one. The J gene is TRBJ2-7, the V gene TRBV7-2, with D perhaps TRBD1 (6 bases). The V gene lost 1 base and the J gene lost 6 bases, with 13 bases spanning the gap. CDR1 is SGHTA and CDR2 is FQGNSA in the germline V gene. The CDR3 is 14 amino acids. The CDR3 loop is CASSLVGAKSEQYF. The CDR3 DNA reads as TGTGCCAGCAGCTTAGTGGGGGCTAAATCCGAGCAGTACTTC.

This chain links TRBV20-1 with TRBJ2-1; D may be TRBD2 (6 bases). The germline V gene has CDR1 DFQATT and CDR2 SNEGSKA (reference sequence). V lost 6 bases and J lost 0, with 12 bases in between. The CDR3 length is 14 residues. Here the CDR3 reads CSATGVPSYNEQFF. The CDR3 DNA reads TGCAGTGCAACGGGAGTTCCCTCCTACAATGAGCAGTTCTTC.

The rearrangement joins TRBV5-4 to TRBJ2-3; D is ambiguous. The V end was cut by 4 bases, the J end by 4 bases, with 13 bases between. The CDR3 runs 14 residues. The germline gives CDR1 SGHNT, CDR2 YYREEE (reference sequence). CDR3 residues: CASSPESGADTQYF. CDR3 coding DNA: TGTGCCAGCAGCCCCGAGTCTGGTGCAGATACGCAGTATTTT.